The clone carrying this TCR beta chain was counted between two and nine times. The record originates from a study of blood T cell repertoires in COVID-19. The overall study: Acute and convalescent COVID-19 specimens originated in the United States, Italy and Spain. T cells, B-cell-depleted T cells, or PBMCs supplied cDNA or gDNA.

How the authors handled the data: Estimates of nucleated cell counts were drawn from the amplification of reference gene primers. Here immunoSEQ multiplex PCR was the method, and the copy in TCRdb shows in-frame clones only, minus some. V, J and clone size were drawn from that table, and D and trimming were deduced from the DNA. Of about 110,000 clones in the sample, approximately 80% were seen once. The TCR sequence derives from a woman in her forties or fifties with acute or convalescent COVID-19. The material sequenced was peripheral blood.

CDR3 bases: TGTGCCAGCACCATACAGGGAAGTCCTAATTCACCCCTCCACTTT. Protein sequence: CASTIQGSPNSPLHF. This chain uses TRBV6-5 with TRBJ1-6; D might be TRBD1 (6 bases). This CDR3 comprises 15 residues. Germline CDR1 and CDR2: MNHEY and SVGAGI. Trimming removed 7 bases from V and 6 bases from J, with 16 bases in between.